Each of the 25 T cell receptor beta chains below was sequenced from the same sample in a study of T cell changes during pregnancy in multiple sclerosis. Generated by immunoSEQ multiplex PCR, the TCRdb table keeps only in-frame clones and is missing some. The profile shows about 40,000 clones, 91% of them singletons. Sequenced here: CD4+ T cells from peripheral blood mononuclear cells, sampled in the second trimester of pregnancy. These receptor sequences come from a female donor in good health, enrolled as a control in a pregnancy study.

The chain carries TRBV18 and TRBJ2-2; D is ambiguous. The germline CDR1 and CDR2 sequences are KGHSH and LQKENI. This CDR3 has 13 amino acids. V lost 3 bases and J lost 3, with 5 bases in between. The CDR3 region is CASSPRDTGELFF. CDR3 sequence (DNA): TGTGCCAGCTCACCCCGGGACACCGGGGAGCTGTTTTTT.

This chain joins TRBV28 and TRBJ1-2, with no clear D. V gave up 5 bases and J gave up 2 bases, with 12 bases separating them. Germline values: CDR1 MDHEN, CDR2 SYDVKM. The CDR3 is 14 amino acids. CDR3 in amino acids: CASSASRGNYGYTF. For the CDR3, the DNA is TGTGCCAGCAGTGCCTCGCGCGGGAACTATGGCTACACCTTC.

The chain recombines TRBV5-6 with TRBJ1-6, with a tentative D call TRBD1 (6 bases). The CDR3 loop spans 15 amino acids. The germline V and J ends were trimmed by 1 base and 9 bases, with 14 bases remaining between them. Germline lookup yields CDR1 SGHDT and CDR2 YYEEEE. CDR3 sequence (DNA): TGTGCCAGCAGCTTGAAGGCAGGGGTAACTTCACCCCTCCACTTT. Amino acids: CASSLKAGVTSPLHF.

The table lists this clone with a few counts. The rearrangement uses TRBV14 and TRBJ2-3; tentatively, D is TRBD2 (5 bases). The length of the CDR3 is 14 residues. Trimming took off 1 base at V and 3 bases at J, with 8 bases between the two ends. Looked up from germline, CDR1 is SGHDN and CDR2 is FVKESK. CDR3 coding DNA: TGTGCCAGCAGCCAAGTCCGGGATACAGATACGCAGTATTTT. Protein: CASSQVRDTDTQYF.

J is TRBJ1-3 and V is TRBV30; the D gene is possibly TRBD1 (6 bases). CDR1 is GTSNPN and CDR2 is SVGIG in the germline V gene (reference sequence). This CDR3 has 14 residues. Trimming shortened V by 7 bases and J by 0 bases, and 13 bases separated the two germline ends. The CDR3 sequence: CALQRDTSGNTIYF. CDR3 nucleotide sequence: TGTGCCTTGCAACGGGACACCTCTGGAAACACCATATATTTT.

V gene TRBV30 combines with J gene TRBJ1-6; possibly TRBD1 for D (6 bases). V gave up 0 bases and J gave up 7 bases, with 25 bases separating them. The CDR3 is 19 residues long. Germline-derived CDR1 and CDR2 are GTSNPN and SVGIG (reference sequence). The DNA of the CDR3 is TGTGCCTGGAGTGTCAAGAGGGGGACGTCCGGGACGGGGAATTCACCCCTCCACTTT. Translated: CAWSVKRGTSGTGNSPLHF.

The chain has TRBV28 and TRBJ1-1; TRBD1 matches 7 bases. The germline V gene has CDR1 MDHEN and CDR2 SYDVKM. The trim removed 6 bases at V and 5 bases at J, leaving 9 bases unmatched. This CDR3 region has 14 residues. The CDR3: CASSHDRAGTEAFF. The CDR3 bases are TGTGCCAGCAGCCACGACAGGGCGGGAACTGAAGCTTTCTTT.

This chain joins TRBV5-8 and TRBJ1-6, with D hard to call. V was trimmed by 3 bases and J by 11 bases, leaving 9 bases between them. CDR1 and CDR2 (germline): SGHTS, YDEGEE. The CDR3 has 12 residues. In nucleotides, the CDR3 is TGTGCCAGCAGCTCATCGTTAGCACCCCTCCACTTT. The encoded protein is CASSSSLAPLHF. The full variable domain, completed using reference TRBV5-8 and TRBJ1-6, is EAGVTQSPTHLIKTRGQQATLRCSPISGHTSVYWYQQALGLGLQFLLWYDEGEERNRGNFPPRFSGRQFPNYSSELNVNALELEDSALYLCASSSSLAPLHFGNGTRLTVT.

This rearrangement joins TRBV11-3 to TRBJ2-3; D gene unclear. Germline-derived CDR1 and CDR2 are SGHNT and YENEEA. The ends were cut back, 4 bases at V and 2 bases at J, with 7 bases in the middle. This CDR3 contains 13 residues. The CDR3 bases are TGTGCCAGCAGCTCTAGACCCACAGATACGCAGTATTTT. Translating gives CASSSRPTDTQYF.

The gene calls are TRBV7-9 and TRBJ2-2; TRBD1 agrees at 8 bases. The CDR3 runs 16 residues. The junction had 6 bases not matched to a gene; V was cut back by 5 bases and J by 1 base. CDR1 and CDR2 from the germline V gene are SEHNR and FQNEAQ (reference sequence). CDR3 in amino acids: CASSQRTGKNTGELFF. The CDR3 coding sequence is TGTGCCAGCAGCCAAAGGACAGGGAAGAACACCGGGGAGCTGTTTTTT.

V is TRBV9 and J is TRBJ1-2; D is undetermined. This CDR3 spans 14 amino acids. The germline CDR1 and CDR2 sequences are SGDLS and YYNGEE. Trimming cost V 3 bases and J 4 bases, with 13 bases left between them. CDR3 in amino acids: CASSAATRSYGYTF. The DNA for the CDR3 is TGTGCCAGCAGCGCTGCCACGAGGAGCTATGGCTACACCTTC.

The rearrangement joins TRBV7-2 to TRBJ2-7; maybe TRBD2 (6 bases). There are 12 residues in the CDR3. The V end lost 5 bases, the J end lost 4 bases, and 9 bases lay between the germline ends. Germline V lookup: CDR1 SGHTA, CDR2 FQGNSA. The CDR3 here is CASSGDWYEQYF. CDR3 coding DNA: TGTGCCAGCAGCGGGGACTGGTACGAGCAGTACTTC. Supplemented by reference TRBV7-2 and TRBJ2-7, the full variable domain reads GAGVSQSPSNKVTEKGKDVELRCDPISGHTALYWYRQSLGQGLEFLIYFQGNSAPDKSGLPSDRFSAERTGGSVSTLTIQRTQQEDSAVYLCASSGDWYEQYFGPGTRLTVT.

This chain connects TRBV6-6 to TRBJ2-7; D may be TRBD1 (5 bases). Germline V CDR1 and CDR2: MNHNY, SVGAGI (reference sequence). V gave up 7 bases and J gave up 0 bases, with 10 bases separating them. CDR3 length: 13 amino acids. In nucleotides, the CDR3 is TGTGCCAGCACTTCCAGGGACTCCTACGAGCAGTACTTC. As protein: CASTSRDSYEQYF.

V gene TRBV7-3 combines with J gene TRBJ1-1; D call uncertain. The germline V gene has CDR1 SGHTA and CDR2 FQGTGA. There are 13 residues in the CDR3. V lost 4 bases to trimming and J lost 1 base, with 7 bases between them. The CDR3 loop reads CASSSSQNTEAFF. Here the CDR3 DNA reads TGTGCCAGCAGCTCATCACAGAACACTGAAGCTTTCTTT. Full variable domain (rest looked up from reference TRBV7-3 and TRBJ1-1): GAGVSQTPSNKVTEKGKYVELRCDPISGHTALYWYRQSLGQGPEFLIYFQGTGAADDSGLPNDRFFAVRPEGSVSTLKIQRTERGDSAVYLCASSSSQNTEAFFGQGTRLTVV.

The rearrangement joins TRBV29-1 to TRBJ2-2, with 8 bases identical to TRBD2. Germline CDR1 is SQVTM and CDR2 is ANQGSEA. Trimming at V came to 3 bases and at J to 5 bases, leaving 5 bases not matched to a gene. CDR3 length: 14 amino acids. CDR3 loop: CSVEGLGRTGELFF. The CDR3 nucleotides read TGCAGCGTTGAGGGACTAGGGAGGACCGGGGAGCTGTTTTTT.

The chain joins TRBV30 to TRBJ2-1; TRBD2 matches 13 bases. The V segment lost 5 bases and the J segment 0 bases; nucleotides outside the gene matches: 13. The germline CDR1 and CDR2 sequences are GTSNPN and SVGIG (reference sequence). This CDR3 is 19 amino acids long. CDR3 sequence: CAWWGSGTSGKASYNEQFF. The CDR3 DNA follows: TGTGCCTGGTGGGGGTCCGGGACTAGCGGGAAGGCCTCCTACAATGAGCAGTTCTTC.

The chain links TRBV2 to TRBJ1-1; D uncertain. The ends were cut back, 5 bases at V and 0 bases at J, with 13 bases in the middle. This CDR3 contains 15 residues. The germline CDR1 and CDR2 sequences are SNHLY and FYNNEI. CDR3 nucleotide sequence: TGTGCCAGCAGTTTGAGGACTTTAATGAACACTGAAGCTTTCTTT. This gives the protein CASSLRTLMNTEAFF.

The genes are TRBV11-1 and TRBJ2-7; TRBD2 matches at 8 bases. This CDR3 spans 15 amino acids. Germline V gene lookup returns CDR1 SGHAT and CDR2 FQDESV (reference sequence). Losses at the gene ends were 2 bases for V and 9 bases for J; bases not matched to a gene: 12. CDR3 region: CASSLQTGGPPRQYF. The CDR3 DNA reads as TGTGCCAGCAGCTTACAAACGGGAGGGCCTCCTAGGCAGTACTTC.

The J gene is TRBJ2-5, the V gene TRBV5-1, with TRBD1 matching over 10 bases. CDR3 size: 14 residues. After removal of 4 bases from V and 4 bases from J, the junction contained 4 bases not matched to a gene. Looked up from germline, CDR1 is SGHRS and CDR2 is YFSETQ. The CDR3 reads CASSGTGARETQYF. The CDR3 nucleotides are TGCGCCAGCAGCGGGACAGGGGCGCGAGAGACCCAGTACTTC.

This rearrangement joins TRBV5-1 to TRBJ2-7, with D perhaps TRBD1 (5 bases). CDR3 length equals 14 residues. Trimming stripped 5 bases from V and 3 bases from J, with 15 bases between. Germline V gives CDR1 SGHRS, CDR2 YFSETQ. The CDR3 reads CASRAGPDSYEQYF. Written as DNA, the CDR3 is TGCGCCAGCAGAGCCGGCCCCGACAGCTACGAGCAGTACTTC.

The genes are TRBV27 and TRBJ2-2; 9 bases agree with TRBD1. V shed 6 bases and J 6 bases; nucleotides not matched to a gene: 11. This CDR3 has 16 residues. Germline V gene sequence: CDR1 MNHEY, CDR2 SMNVEV (reference sequence). This chain's CDR3 is CASRGTGRQIAGELFF. The CDR3 DNA is TGTGCCAGCAGGGGGACAGGGAGGCAGATCGCCGGGGAGCTGTTTTTT.

This chain joins TRBV21-1 and TRBJ2-5; TRBD2 reflects the table's D call only, with no check against the DNA. TRBV21-1 is a listed pseudogene. This CDR3 has 18 residues. This chain's CDR3 is CASSKNREGVVRQETQYF. The DNA of the CDR3 is TGTGCCAGCAGCAAGAACAGGGAGGGGGTGGTGCGCCAAGAGACCCAGTACTTC.

The rearrangement uses TRBV18 and TRBJ1-4; 12 bases match TRBD1. Unmatched junction bases numbered 1, after V lost 8 bases and J lost 9 bases. Germline V lookup: CDR1 KGHSH, CDR2 LQKENI. This CDR3 has 12 residues. For the CDR3, the DNA is TGTGCCAGCGGGGACAGGGGGCAAAAACTGTTTTTT. It yields the protein CASGDRGQKLFF.

The chain joins TRBV7-9 to TRBJ1-2; 9 bases align to TRBD1. The CDR3 has 14 residues. Germline lookup yields CDR1 SEHNR and CDR2 FQNEAQ (reference sequence). V was clipped by 5 bases and J by 4 bases; unmatched bases: 5. CDR3 protein: CASSIGTGIYGYTF. For the CDR3, the DNA is TGTGCCAGCAGCATAGGGACAGGGATCTATGGCTACACCTTC.

The chain employs TRBV15 and TRBJ2-7; D may be TRBD2 (5 bases). CDR3 length equals 14 residues. Germline assignment: CDR1 LNHNV and CDR2 YYDKDF (reference sequence). The V end lost 0 bases, the J end lost 3 bases, and 9 bases lay between the germline ends. CDR3 sequence (DNA): TGTGCCACCAGCAGAGATCGGGGTCACTACGAGCAGTACTTC. As protein: CATSRDRGHYEQYF.